Listed below are T cell receptor beta chains from one sample, sequenced in a study of cytomegalovirus exposure and HLA in healthy donors. Sequenced by immunoSEQ multiplex PCR; TCRdb stores in-frame clones only, minus some. In the table there are approximately 190,000 clones, about 90% of which are singletons. Specimen: PBMCs. All receptors derive from a young man in good health and CMV-seronegative. Each CDR3 is given with its conserved first and last residue.

>TRBJ1-1|15|TRBV2
CASSELAQMNTEAFF
>TRBJ1-5|14|TRBV2
CASSLASSNQPQHF
>TRBJ2-7|14|TRBV7-9
CASSSPGQGAEQYF
>TRBJ2-3|16|TRBV6-1
CASSESGGGGTDTQYF
>TRBJ1-5|15|TRBV7-9
CASSQTGSSNQPQHF
>TRBJ2-7|14|TRBV5-6
CASSLAWGAYEQYF
>TRBJ2-1|15|TRBV2
CAIGLAGGHYNEQFF
>TRBJ2-6|17|TRBV2
CASLTREEASGANVLTF
>TRBJ2-1|14|TRBV7-2
CASSSRDRGSEQFF
>TRBJ1-5|16|TRBV21-1
CASSSRTGDINQPQHF
>-|13|TRBV12-5
CASAPGVRYEQYF
>TRBJ2-1|15|TRBV7-8
CASSLEGTAYNEQFF
>TRBJ1-2|13|TRBV29-1
CSVDRGGTYGYTF
>TRBJ1-2|12|TRBV6-5
CASSSGQGGHHF
>TRBJ2-5|13|TRBV15
CATSSTSGETQYF
>TRBJ2-5|14|TRBV27
CASHQQGAQETQYF
>TRBJ2-5|15|TRBV5-1
CASSLEGTGEETQYF
>TRBJ2-1|14|TRBV19
CASSDGLAGNEQFF
>TRBJ2-7|15|TRBV13
CASSARGLVSYEQYF
>TRBJ2-3|13|TRBV5-1
CASSFTGTDTQYF
>TRBJ2-1|16|TRBV5-4
CASSSKSTGSGYEQFF
>TRBJ1-6|14|TRBV27
CASSLPGFRSPLHF
>TRBJ2-3|16|TRBV7-6
CASSLFGGLTQDTQYF
>TRBJ2-2|13|TRBV15
CATSREGAGELFF
>TRBJ1-1|14|TRBV7-2
CASSSGQGRTEAFF
>TRBJ2-7|15|TRBV28
CASSSRQPPSYEQYF
>TRBJ1-6|13|TRBV5-6
CASSLEENSPLHF
>TRBJ1-4|15|TRBV29-1
CSVGVRQATNEKLFF
>TRBJ2-6|19|TRBV13
CASSAGTGTGGSGANVLTF
>TRBJ2-3|15|TRBV19
CASSEDRVVSDTQYF
>TRBJ1-2|15|TRBV2
CASRGIEGGSEGYTF
>TRBJ1-5|13|TRBV4-3
CASSQDSGNPQHF
>TRBJ2-7|14|TRBV10-3
CAISVASTSYEQYF
>TRBJ2-1|14|TRBV29-1
CSVGSLAGGYEQFF
>TRBJ2-3|16|TRBV10-3
CAIRQQAGASTDTQYF
>TRBJ1-2|14|TRBV7-9
CASSSREGNYGYTF
>TRBJ1-5|16|TRBV28
CASSFPDRRENQPQHF
>TRBJ2-3|12|TRBV7-2
CASSLMGDTQYF